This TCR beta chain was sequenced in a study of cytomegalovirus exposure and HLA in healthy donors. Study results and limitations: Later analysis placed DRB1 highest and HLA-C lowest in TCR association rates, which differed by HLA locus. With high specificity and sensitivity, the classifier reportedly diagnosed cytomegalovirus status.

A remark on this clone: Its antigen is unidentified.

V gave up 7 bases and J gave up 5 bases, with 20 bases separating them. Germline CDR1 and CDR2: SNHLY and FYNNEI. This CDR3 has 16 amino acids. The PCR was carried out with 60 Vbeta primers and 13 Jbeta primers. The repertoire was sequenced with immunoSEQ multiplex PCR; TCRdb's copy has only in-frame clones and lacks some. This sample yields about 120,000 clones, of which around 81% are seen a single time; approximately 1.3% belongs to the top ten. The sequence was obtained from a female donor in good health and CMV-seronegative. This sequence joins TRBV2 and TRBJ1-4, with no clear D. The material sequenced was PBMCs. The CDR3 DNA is TGTGCCAGCATGCCCCTCAGCACACCCGGGAATGAAAAACTGTTTTTT. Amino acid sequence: CASMPLSTPGNEKLFF.